The 20 T cell receptor beta chains given below trace back to one sample, sequenced in a study of PD-1 blockade in classical Hodgkin lymphoma. Time point denoted: cycle 4 day 1 (C4D1), after five to seven weeks of nivolumab. There was relapse after autologous stem cell transplantation in every patient, and there was variation in brentuximab vedotin exposure. Libraries were prepared by immunoSEQ multiplex PCR; TCRdb keeps only in-frame clonotypes and omits some of them. Of tens of thousands of clones in the sample, roughly three quarters were seen once. Sequenced material: peripheral blood mononuclear cells (PBMCs), taken before the fourth cycle of nivolumab. These receptor sequences come from a human donor with classical Hodgkin lymphoma.

The chain combines TRBV9 with TRBJ1-1; no clear D gene. Looked up from germline, CDR1 is SGDLS and CDR2 is YYNGEE. The CDR3 is 15 residues long. The germline V and J ends were trimmed by 0 bases and 0 bases, with 9 bases remaining between them. CDR3 DNA: TGTGCCAGCAGCGTAGGGCAGGCCGTGAACACTGAAGCTTTCTTT. Translated, it gives CASSVGQAVNTEAFF. Full variable domain (outside the CDR3, taken from reference TRBV9 and TRBJ1-1): DSGVTQTPKHLITATGQRVTLRCSPRSGDLSVYWYQQSLDQGLQFLIQYYNGEERAKGNILERFSAQQFPDLHSELNLSSLELGDSALYFCASSVGQAVNTEAFFGQGTRLTVV.

The J gene is TRBJ2-7, the V gene TRBV2; maybe TRBD1 (6 bases). The CDR3 loop spans 14 amino acids. V lost 8 bases, J lost 1 base, and 15 bases lay in between. Germline V lookup: CDR1 SNHLY, CDR2 FYNNEI. As DNA, the CDR3 is TGTGCCAGCTCCGACAGGTTAAAGTCCTACGAGCAGTACTTC. Its protein is CASSDRLKSYEQYF.

The chain has TRBV2 and TRBJ1-6; a weak D match, TRBD1 (6 bases). The length of the CDR3 is 16 residues. Germline CDR1 reads SNHLY; CDR2 reads FYNNEI. With 6 bases removed from V and 7 bases from J, the gap between germline ends came to 19 bases. CDR3: CASRPNRPQGNSPLHF. The CDR3 DNA sequence: TGTGCCAGCAGACCCAACAGGCCCCAGGGGAATTCACCCCTCCACTTT.

J is TRBJ2-5 and V is TRBV9; TRBD2 matches at 12 bases. With V trimmed by 4 bases and J by 4 bases, 5 bases remained unmatched. The CDR3 spans 15 residues. Germline V CDR1 and CDR2: SGDLS, YYNGEE. The CDR3 DNA reads as TGTGCCAGCAGCCCACAGACTAGCGGGGGAGAGACCCAGTACTTC. Its protein product is CASSPQTSGGETQYF.

The chain joins TRBV18 to TRBJ2-3; the D gene is possibly TRBD2 (6 bases). This CDR3 comprises 16 residues. Trimming shortened V by 2 bases and J by 2 bases, and 14 bases separated the two germline ends. Germline CDR1 is KGHSH and CDR2 is LQKENI. CDR3: CASSPIIGTYTDTQYF. In nucleotides, the CDR3 is TGTGCCAGCTCACCAATAATCGGGACTTACACAGATACGCAGTATTTT.

This chain joins TRBV4-2 and TRBJ2-5, with D perhaps matching TRBD2 (5 bases). This CDR3 comprises 14 residues. Germline CDR1 and CDR2: LGHNA and YNFKEQ. The V and J ends lost 3 bases and 5 bases respectively, with 13 bases between them. The CDR3 here is CASSQDLMEETQYF. The CDR3 region has the DNA TGTGCCAGCAGCCAGGACTTGATGGAGGAGACCCAGTACTTC.

This clone was recorded only once. The chain uses TRBV7-6 and TRBJ2-1, with 10 bases matching TRBD1. The germline V gene encodes CDR1 SGHVS and CDR2 FNYEAQ. The J segment lost 7 bases and the V segment lost 5 bases, leaving 8 bases of the junction unmatched. This CDR3 contains 15 residues. The CDR3 protein is CASSPSRDRGNEQFF. CDR3 coding DNA: TGTGCCAGCAGCCCGTCCCGGGACAGGGGTAATGAGCAGTTCTTC. Variable domain in full (rest from reference TRBV7-6 and TRBJ2-1): GAGVSQSPRYKVTKRGQDVALRCDPISGHVSLYWYRQALGQGPEFLTYFNYEAQQDKSGLPNDRFSAERPEGSISTLTIQRTEQRDSAMYRCASSPSRDRGNEQFFGPGTRLTVL.

The chain recombines TRBV7-9 with TRBJ2-3; either TRBD1 or TRBD2 may fit D (5 bases each). The V gene's germline CDR1 is SEHNR and CDR2 FQNEAQ (reference sequence). V lost 5 bases, J lost 1 base, and 13 bases lay in between. This CDR3 comprises 15 residues. This CDR3 reads CASSTWDRGTDTQYF. CDR3 nucleotides: TGTGCCAGCAGCACATGGGACCGTGGCACAGATACGCAGTATTTT. The full variable domain, completed using reference TRBV7-9 and TRBJ2-3, is DTGVSQNPRHKITKRGQNVTFRCDPISEHNRLYWYRQTLGQGPEFLTYFQNEAQLEKSRLLSDRFSAERPKGSFSTLEIQRTEQGDSAMYLCASSTWDRGTDTQYFGPGTRLTVL.

This clone was found once. The chain joins TRBV14 to TRBJ1-4, with D possibly TRBD1 on 5 matching bases. The V end was cut by 0 bases, the J end by 7 bases, with 12 bases between. CDR3 length equals 15 residues. CDR1 is SGHDN and CDR2 is FVKESK in the germline V gene. The CDR3 bases are TGTGCCAGCAGCCAAGATGAGGGGCGTAGTGAAAAACTGTTTTTT. This gives the protein CASSQDEGRSEKLFF.

The rearrangement uses TRBV7-5 and TRBJ1-4; whether TRBD1, the table's D call, matches the DNA was not checked. TRBV7-5 is an annotated pseudogene. This CDR3 region has 12 residues. CDR3 region: CVRSSPGMIRGF. The CDR3, as DNA: TGTGTCAGAAGCTCGCCAGGGATGATTAGAGGTTTT.

In DNA, the CDR3 is TGTGCCAGCAGCTCACGGGGACCGGATCCGGGACAATCGAACACCGGGGAGCTGTTTTTT. This codes for CASSSRGPDPGQSNTGELFF. This chain joins TRBV13 and TRBJ2-2; D is possibly TRBD1 (6 bases). Germline V lookup: CDR1 PRHDT, CDR2 FYEKMQ (reference sequence). The CDR3 length is 20 residues. Trimming left V 4 bases short and J 0 bases short, with 24 bases between.

The J gene is TRBJ2-5, the V gene TRBV9, with unresolved D. The CDR3 runs 13 residues. Trimming took 3 bases from V and 3 from J, leaving 9 bases between them. CDR1 SGDLS and CDR2 YYNGEE come from the germline V gene. Here the CDR3 reads CASSANSKETQYF. The CDR3 nucleotides are TGTGCCAGCAGCGCAAACTCGAAAGAGACCCAGTACTTC.

The chain has TRBV10-3 and TRBJ2-5; 10 positions agree with TRBD2. Trimming removed 5 bases from V and 5 bases from J; junction bases left unmatched: 5. Germline values: CDR1 ENHRY, CDR2 SYGVKD. This CDR3 is 14 amino acids long. CDR3 bases: TGTGCCATCAGTCAGACTAGCGGGTGGGAGACCCAGTACTTC. Protein product: CAISQTSGWETQYF.

CDR3 in amino acids: CASSLLGPGELFF. For the CDR3, the DNA is TGTGCCAGCAGTTTATTGGGTCCCGGGGAGCTGTTTTTT. The V and J genes are TRBV27 and TRBJ2-2; D remains unclear. V lost 1 base and J lost 6, with 6 bases in between. This CDR3 contains 13 residues. Germline V lookup: CDR1 MNHEY, CDR2 SMNVEV (reference sequence).

This clone was observed a single time. The chain recombines TRBV7-2 with TRBJ2-3; D possibly corresponds to TRBD2 (5 bases). CDR1 SGHTA and CDR2 FQGNSA come from the germline V gene. This CDR3 has 13 amino acids. V was cut by 5 bases and J by 3 bases, with 9 bases left in between. The DNA of the CDR3 is TGTGCCAGCAGCCAACGACTAACAGATACGCAGTATTTT. The encoded protein is CASSQRLTDTQYF.

The chain joins TRBV4-1 to TRBJ2-7; possible D gene TRBD1, 6 bases. With 1 base removed from V and 2 bases from J, the gap between germline ends came to 12 bases. The CDR3 totals 15 residues. Germline CDR1 reads MGHRA; CDR2 reads YSYEKL. CDR3 residues: CASSQGDRLTYEQYF. DNA for the CDR3: TGCGCCAGCAGCCAAGGCGACAGGTTAACCTACGAGCAGTACTTC.

The chain carries TRBV10-2 and TRBJ2-3, with 8 bases that match TRBD2. Germline lookup yields CDR1 WSHSY and CDR2 SAAADI. The ends lost 7 bases at V and 5 bases at J; junction bases unmatched: 8. The CDR3 is made up of 14 amino acids. CDR3 sequence reads: CASTGGGNQDTQYF. CDR3 nucleotide sequence: TGCGCCAGCACCGGGGGGGGAAACCAAGATACGCAGTATTTT.

The CDR3 protein is CASSSPSPGDTQYF. The CDR3, as DNA: TGCGCCAGCAGCTCCCCTTCTCCAGGGGATACGCAGTATTTT. The chain recombines TRBV5-1 with TRBJ2-3, with D possibly TRBD1 on 5 matching bases. The CDR3 extends over 14 amino acids. Germline CDR1 SGHRS, CDR2 YFSETQ. Trimming took off 3 bases at V and 6 bases at J, with 14 bases between the two ends.

CDR3 DNA sequence: TGCGCCAGCAGTCCCCCGGGGACTAGCGGGAACAATGAGCAGTTCTTC. It codes for CASSPPGTSGNNEQFF. This sequence joins TRBV10-1 and TRBJ2-1, with 13 bases fitting TRBD2. This CDR3 has 16 amino acids. V lost 5 bases and J lost 5; bases outside the gene matches: 6. The germline gives CDR1 WNHNN, CDR2 SYGVQD (reference sequence).

The rearrangement uses TRBV5-8 and TRBJ2-7; a weak D match, TRBD1 (6 bases). V dropped 3 bases and J dropped 6 bases, with 13 bases sitting between them. CDR1 and CDR2 from the germline V gene are SGHTS and YDEGEE. The CDR3 is 13 residues long. The CDR3 here is CASSSQQGSEQYF. In nucleotides, the CDR3 is TGTGCCAGCAGCTCGCAACAGGGTTCCGAGCAGTACTTC.